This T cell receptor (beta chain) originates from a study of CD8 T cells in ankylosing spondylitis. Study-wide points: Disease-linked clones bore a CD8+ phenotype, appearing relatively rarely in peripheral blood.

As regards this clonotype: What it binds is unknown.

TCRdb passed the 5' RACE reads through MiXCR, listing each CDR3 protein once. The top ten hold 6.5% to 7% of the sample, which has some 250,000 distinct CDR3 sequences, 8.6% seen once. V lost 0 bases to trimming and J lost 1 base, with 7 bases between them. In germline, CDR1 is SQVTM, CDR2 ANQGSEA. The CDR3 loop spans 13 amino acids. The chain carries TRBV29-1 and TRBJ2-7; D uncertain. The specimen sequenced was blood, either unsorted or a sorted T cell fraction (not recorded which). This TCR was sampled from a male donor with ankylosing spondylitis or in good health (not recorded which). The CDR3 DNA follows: TGCAGCGTTGAAGATCCCTCTTCCTACGAGCAGTACTTC. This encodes CSVEDPSSYEQYF.